The T cell receptor (beta chain) described here comes from a study of T cells in women clearing cervical HPV infection. In regard to this clone: The read ends 3 residues before the CDR3 terminus; that terminus is restored from the germline J gene.

The length of the CDR3 is 14 residues. V lost 8 bases and J lost 6, with 18 bases in between. The assay was immunoSEQ multiplex PCR, and TCRdb's table has in-frame clones only and misses some. The table lists tens of thousands of clones. The clonotype was recovered from a woman between 18 and 70 years old with a cervical HPV16 infection that either progressed to CIN3+ or cleared (not recorded which). The sequenced material came from blood buffy coat. This rearrangement joins TRBV12-3 or TRBV12-4 to TRBJ2-3; D not resolved. CDR3 region: CASRSEPHQDTQYF. The CDR3 DNA, read in part, is TGTGCCAGCCGCAGCGAGCCCCATCAGGATACG.